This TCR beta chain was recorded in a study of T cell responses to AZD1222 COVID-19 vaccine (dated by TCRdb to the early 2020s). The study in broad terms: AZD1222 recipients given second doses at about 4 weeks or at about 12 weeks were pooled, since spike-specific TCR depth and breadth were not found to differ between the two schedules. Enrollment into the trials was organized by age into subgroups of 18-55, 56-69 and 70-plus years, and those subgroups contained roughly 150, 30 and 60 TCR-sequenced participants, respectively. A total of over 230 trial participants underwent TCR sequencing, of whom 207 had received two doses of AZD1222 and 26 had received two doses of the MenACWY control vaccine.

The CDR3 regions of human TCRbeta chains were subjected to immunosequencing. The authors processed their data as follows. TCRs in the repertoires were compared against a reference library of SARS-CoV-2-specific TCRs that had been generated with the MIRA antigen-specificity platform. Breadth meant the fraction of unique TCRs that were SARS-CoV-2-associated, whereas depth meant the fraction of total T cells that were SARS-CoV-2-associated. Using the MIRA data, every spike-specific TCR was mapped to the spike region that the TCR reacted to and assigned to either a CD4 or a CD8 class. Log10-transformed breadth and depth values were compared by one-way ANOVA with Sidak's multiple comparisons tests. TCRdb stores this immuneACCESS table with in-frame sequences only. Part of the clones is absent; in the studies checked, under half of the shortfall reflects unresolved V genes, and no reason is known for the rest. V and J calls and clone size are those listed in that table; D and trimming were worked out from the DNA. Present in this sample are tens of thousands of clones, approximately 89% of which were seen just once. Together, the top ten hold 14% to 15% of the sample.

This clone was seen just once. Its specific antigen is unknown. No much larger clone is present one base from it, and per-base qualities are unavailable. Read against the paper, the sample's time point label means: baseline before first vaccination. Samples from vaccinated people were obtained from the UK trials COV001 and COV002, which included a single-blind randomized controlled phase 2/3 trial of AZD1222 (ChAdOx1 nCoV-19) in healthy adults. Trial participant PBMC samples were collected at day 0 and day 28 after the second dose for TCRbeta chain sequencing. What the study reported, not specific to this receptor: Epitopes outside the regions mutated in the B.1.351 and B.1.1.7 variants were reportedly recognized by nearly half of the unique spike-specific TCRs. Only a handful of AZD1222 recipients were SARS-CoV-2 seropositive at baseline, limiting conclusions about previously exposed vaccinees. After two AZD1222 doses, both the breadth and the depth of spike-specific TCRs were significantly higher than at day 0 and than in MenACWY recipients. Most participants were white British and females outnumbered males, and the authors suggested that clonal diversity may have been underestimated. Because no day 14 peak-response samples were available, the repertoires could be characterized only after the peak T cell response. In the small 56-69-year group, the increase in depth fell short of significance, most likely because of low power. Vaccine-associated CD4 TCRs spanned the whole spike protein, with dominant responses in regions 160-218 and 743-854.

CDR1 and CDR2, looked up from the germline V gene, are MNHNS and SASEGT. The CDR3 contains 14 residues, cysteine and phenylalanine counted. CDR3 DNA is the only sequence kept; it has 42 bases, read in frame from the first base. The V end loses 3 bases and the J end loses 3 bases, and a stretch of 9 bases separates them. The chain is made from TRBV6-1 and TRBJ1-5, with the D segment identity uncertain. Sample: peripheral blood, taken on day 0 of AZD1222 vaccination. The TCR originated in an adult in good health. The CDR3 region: CASSESRDNQPQHF. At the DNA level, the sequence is TGTGCCAGCAGTGAGTCCCGGGACAATCAGCCCCAGCATTTT.